This T cell receptor beta chain was sequenced for a study of low-dose radiotherapy and immunotherapy resistance in tumors. Across the study: Radiation delivery to Cohort 1 consisted of 0.5 Gy per fraction every 2 weeks, summing to 6.5 Gy.

Time point given: before trial treatment. Those eligible were patients bearing advanced solid tumors lacking tumor-infiltrating lymphocytes. In this sample, this clonotype turned up many times. Alpha and beta chains were covered, as first-strand cDNA relied on TRAV- and TRBV-specific primers. With a V-primer adapter and a constant-region primer, TCRs were amplified for approximately 19 PCR cycles. TCRdb ran MiXCR on the reads and lists one entry per CDR3 protein. The table has 45,000 to 75,000 distinct CDR3 sequences, 20% to 25% seen once. Sequenced material: PBMCs, taken before treatment. The TCR was taken from a male donor with prostate cancer.

The CDR3 region has the DNA TGTGCCAGCTGTAGGGACATCTCCTACGAGCAGTACTTC. Amino acids: CASCRDISYEQYF. V is TRBV2 and J is TRBJ2-7; a possible D gene is TRBD1 (6 bases). The CDR3 extends over 13 amino acids. The germline gives CDR1 SNHLY, CDR2 FYNNEI. Trimming cost V 8 bases and J 0 bases, with 11 bases left between them.